This T cell receptor beta chain is drawn from a study of T cells expressing NK-cell markers. Study at large: All TCR beta repertoires analysed originated from sorted CD3+CD56+NKG2C+, CD3+CD56+NKG2C- and CD3+CD56-NKG2C+ T cells.

About this clonotype itself: Its matching antigen is unknown.

In generating TCR beta cDNA, 5'RACE template switching with UMIs was used. TCRdb reprocessed the 5' RACE reads and reports one entry per CDR3 protein, with no DNA. The sample includes roughly 420,000 distinct CDR3 sequences. The study's findings and limits: It is unclear if expanded NKG2C-expressing clones target HCMV antigens. These clonotypes additionally ranked first within the CD3+CD56-NKG2C+ fraction of a few donors.

The CDR3 is 12 residues long. Germline V gene sequence: CDR1 DFQATT, CDR2 SNEGSKA (reference sequence). The chain recombines TRBV20-1 with TRBJ2-3; the D call of TRBD2 rests on TCRdb alone, since no DNA is present to check it. This sequence was found in a woman aged 18-70 years in good health. The sequenced sample consisted of blood T cells: a sorted CD56 or NKG2C T cell subset, CD4+ or CD8+ T cells, or bulk PBMC T cells (not recorded which). The CDR3 protein is CSAGPRVDTQYF.